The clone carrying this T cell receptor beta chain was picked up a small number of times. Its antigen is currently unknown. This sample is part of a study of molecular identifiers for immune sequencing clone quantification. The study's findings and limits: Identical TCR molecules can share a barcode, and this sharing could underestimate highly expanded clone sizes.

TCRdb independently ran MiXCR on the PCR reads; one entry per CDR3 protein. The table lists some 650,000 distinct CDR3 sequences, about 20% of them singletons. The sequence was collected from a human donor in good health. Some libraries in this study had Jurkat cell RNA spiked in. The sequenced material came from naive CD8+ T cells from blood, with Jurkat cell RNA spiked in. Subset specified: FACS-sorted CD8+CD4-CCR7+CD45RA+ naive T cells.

CDR3 sequence (DNA): TGTGCCAGCAGTGAAGGACAGAACCTGGAGACCCAGTACTTC. Translation: CASSEGQNLETQYF. The chain recombines TRBV5-6 with TRBJ2-5; D may be TRBD1 (6 bases). CDR3 length equals 14 residues. CDR1 and CDR2 (germline): SGHDT, YYEEEE. With 5 bases removed from V and 5 bases from J, the gap between germline ends came to 16 bases.